Listed here are 14 T cell receptor beta chains from one sample, sequenced in a study of naive and memory T cell subsets. An equimolar mix of two oligonucleotides served as the beta constant-region primer for TRBC1 and TRBC2. A single record per CDR3 protein comes from TCRdb applying MiXCR to the UMI-ligation and nested PCR reads. This sample has roughly 98,000 distinct CDR3 sequences, with 7% found just once. Sequences were obtained from central memory CD4+ T cells from blood. These receptors were obtained from a human donor in good health.

The gene calls are TRBV20-1 and TRBJ2-3; a weak D match, TRBD1 (5 bases). V was pared by 1 base and J by 2 bases, with 10 bases between. This CDR3 has 14 residues. Germline assignment: CDR1 DFQATT and CDR2 SNEGSKA (reference sequence). The CDR3 bases are TGCAGTGCTAGAGGGACACAGGTCACAGATACGCAGTATTTT. It is translated as CSARGTQVTDTQYF.

This clonotype occurred many times. V is TRBV4-1 and J is TRBJ1-2; D is undetermined. Trimming shortened V by 6 bases and J by 3 bases, and 17 bases separated the two germline ends. CDR1 and CDR2 (germline): MGHRA, YSYEKL. There are 15 residues in the CDR3. The CDR3 bases are TGCGCCAGCAGTCGTCGTGGGTGGAACGACTATGGCTACACCTTC. Translation: CASSRRGWNDYGYTF.

This clonotype was detected ten times or more. The genes are TRBV30 and TRBJ1-3, with D unclear. The V end lost 0 bases, the J end lost 0 bases, and 9 bases lay between the germline ends. CDR1 GTSNPN and CDR2 SVGIG come from the germline V gene (reference sequence). The CDR3 is 15 amino acids. The CDR3 DNA follows: TGTGCCTGGAGTGTACAAGTGTACTCTGGAAACACCATATATTTT. Amino acid sequence: CAWSVQVYSGNTIYF.

This clonotype appeared a few times. The chain links TRBV29-1 to TRBJ2-5; D is undetermined. Germline CDR1 reads SQVTM; CDR2 reads ANQGSEA. The CDR3 totals 13 residues. DNA of the CDR3: TGCAGTGGTGCCATTCGGTCACAAGAGACCCAGTACTTC. Amino acid sequence: CSGAIRSQETQYF.

This clonotype was observed many times. The chain carries TRBV7-2 and TRBJ1-2, with D maybe TRBD1 (6 bases). CDR1 is SGHTA and CDR2 is FQGNSA in the germline V gene. This CDR3 is built from 16 residues. V was cut by 1 base and J by 4 bases, with 16 bases left in between. CDR3 sequence reads: CASSLGGATGAYGYTF. The CDR3 DNA reads TGTGCCAGCAGCTTAGGGGGGGCGACAGGAGCCTATGGCTACACCTTC.

This chain connects TRBV6-6 to TRBJ2-7; D unresolved. V was cut by 2 bases and J by 7 bases, with 18 bases left in between. This CDR3 is built from 15 residues. The germline V gene has CDR1 MNHNY and CDR2 SVGAGI (reference sequence). CDR3 DNA sequence: TGTGCCAGCAGTTACAGAGACGGCCAATGGTGGGAGCAGTACTTC. It translates to CASSYRDGQWWEQYF.

This clonotype was picked up many times. The chain recombines TRBV19 with TRBJ2-4; 15 bases are shared with TRBD2. Germline-derived CDR1 and CDR2 are LNHDA and SQIVND (reference sequence). The CDR3 covers 17 residues. V was pared by 0 bases and J by 9 bases, with 6 bases of the junction left unmatched. Written as DNA, the CDR3 is TGTGCCAGTAGTATAGATTCGGGGACTAGCGGGAGGAGCATTCAGTACTTC. Amino acids: CASSIDSGTSGRSIQYF.

The J gene is TRBJ2-1, the V gene TRBV14, with D tentatively TRBD2 (5 bases). CDR1 is SGHDN, CDR2 FVKESK, per germline. Trimming shortened V by 4 bases and J by 2 bases, and 12 bases separated the two germline ends. This CDR3 is 15 amino acids long. For the CDR3, the DNA is TGTGCCAGCAGCCCCACTAGATTCCCCTACAATGAGCAGTTCTTC. Encoded protein: CASSPTRFPYNEQFF.

CDR3 in amino acids: CASSYHLLSGDTQYF. As DNA, the CDR3 is TGTGCCAGCAGTTATCACCTACTTTCAGGGGATACGCAGTATTTT. The V gene is TRBV5-5, the J gene TRBJ2-3; TRBD1 might be the D (5 bases). The CDR3 is made up of 15 amino acids. V lost 5 bases and J 6 bases, leaving 19 bases between the germline ends. Germline lookup yields CDR1 SGHKS and CDR2 YYEKEE (reference sequence).

This clonotype was counted a few times. This chain joins TRBV6-2 or TRBV6-3 and TRBJ2-3; D remains ambiguous. Germline V gives CDR1 MNHEY, CDR2 SVGEGT. V was pared by 5 bases and J by 1 base, with 16 bases between. The CDR3 spans 16 residues. Here the CDR3 DNA reads TGTGCCAGCAGTCTGGGTCATGCACGGGGCACAGATACGCAGTATTTT. It encodes CASSLGHARGTDTQYF.

This clonotype was detected ten times or more. This sequence joins TRBV24-1 and TRBJ2-2, with D possibly TRBD1 on 6 matching bases. The CDR3 is 14 amino acids. The V gene's germline CDR1 is KGHDR and CDR2 SFDVKD. V was clipped by 9 bases and J by 5 bases, with 15 bases between them. This chain's CDR3 is CATGGRSGTGELFF. In DNA, the CDR3 is TGTGCCACCGGGGGCCGCAGTGGGACCGGGGAGCTGTTTTTT.

The V call is TRBV1, the J call TRBJ1-3. TRBV1 is a pseudogene. This CDR3 contains 17 residues. CDR3 sequence: CTSSQDGSGYSGNTIYF. The CDR3 nucleotides read TGCACCAGCAGCCAAGATGGCTCAGGCTACTCTGGAAACACCATATATTTT.

This clonotype was recorded many times. V usage is TRBV4-2 and J usage is TRBJ2-3; 8 bases agree with TRBD1. CDR1 and CDR2 from the germline V gene are LGHNA and YNFKEQ. The V gene end was trimmed by 3 bases and the J gene end by 9 bases; junction bases not matched to a gene: 2. The CDR3 is made up of 12 amino acids. CDR3 residues: CASSQDRETQYF. The CDR3 region has the DNA TGTGCCAGCAGCCAGGACAGGGAGACGCAGTATTTT.

At least ten counts were recorded for this clonotype. This chain uses TRBV20-1 with TRBJ2-7; 7 bases are a match to TRBD1. J lost 1 base, V lost 5 bases, and 8 bases had no gene match. This CDR3 is built from 14 residues. Germline assignment: CDR1 DFQATT and CDR2 SNEGSKA (reference sequence). CDR3 region: CSAFRQGGSYEQYF. The CDR3 DNA follows: TGCAGTGCTTTCCGACAGGGTGGGTCCTACGAGCAGTACTTC.